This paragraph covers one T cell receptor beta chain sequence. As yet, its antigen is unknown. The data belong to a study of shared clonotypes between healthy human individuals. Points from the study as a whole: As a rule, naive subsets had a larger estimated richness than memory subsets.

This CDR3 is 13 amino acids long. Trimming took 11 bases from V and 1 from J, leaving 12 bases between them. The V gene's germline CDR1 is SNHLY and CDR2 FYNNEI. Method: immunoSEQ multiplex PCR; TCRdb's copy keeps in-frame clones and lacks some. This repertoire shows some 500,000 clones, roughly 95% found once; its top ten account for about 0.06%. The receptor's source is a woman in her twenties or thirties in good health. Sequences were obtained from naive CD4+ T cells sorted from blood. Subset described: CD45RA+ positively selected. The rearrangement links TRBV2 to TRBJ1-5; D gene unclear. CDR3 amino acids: CASSSGSNQPQHF. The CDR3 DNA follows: TGTGCCTCCTCATCAGGCAGCAATCAGCCCCAGCATTTT.